This TCR beta chain stems from a study of blood T cells in healthy people across ages. Whole-study findings and limits: Estimated diversity across one million T cells was deemed an underestimate. Comparison with aged donors showed that long-lived donors had more naive CD4+ cells and higher diversity.

Isolated PBMCs totaled at least 6 million in each sample. Then a second PCR, running about 6 to 12 cycles, was carried out with a sample-barcoded 5' primer and a J-beta primer mix. Samples each returned at least 2.5 million CDR3-containing paired-end reads. MiXCR, run by TCRdb on the 5' RACE reads, gives a single entry per CDR3 protein. The sample records 1.5 million to 2 million distinct CDR3 sequences, 30% to 40% being singletons. The CDR3 totals 16 residues. Germline trimming cut 0 bases from V and 1 base from J; bases unmatched to any gene: 4. Germline V gives CDR1 SNHLY, CDR2 FYNNEI. Concerning this clonotype: Antigen: not known.

The chain carries TRBV2 and TRBJ1-1; 8 bases match TRBD1. This clonotype was obtained from a human donor in good health. Sequencing input: blood. The CDR3 nucleotides read TGTGCCAGCAGTGAAGCCTCGGACAGGGCGAACACTGAAGCTTTCTTT. Its translation is CASSEASDRANTEAFF.